This TCR beta chain stems from a study of cytomegalovirus exposure and HLA in healthy donors. This PCR relied on a set of 60 Vbeta primers and 13 Jbeta primers. Assay: immunoSEQ multiplex PCR; the TCRdb copy retains only in-frame clones and omits some. The data contain some 150,000 clones, roughly 63% of them singletons. Sequencing used PBMCs. This clonotype was sampled from a woman in her sixties in good health and CMV-seropositive.

CDR3 sequence reads: CASSQQPENYGYTF. In DNA form, the CDR3 reads TGCGCCAGCAGCCAACAGCCAGAAAACTATGGCTACACCTTC. The genes are TRBV5-1 and TRBJ1-2; D is undetermined. CDR3 size: 14 residues. V was pared by 4 bases and J by 2 bases, with 12 bases between. Germline CDR1 SGHRS, CDR2 YFSETQ.